The 31 T cell receptor beta chains presented below share a single source sample, sequenced in a study of human CD8 memory T cell subsets. A UMI-labeled 5' RACE approach was the method that produced the TCR beta libraries. No DNA is given; TCRdb re-called the 5' RACE reads and lists each CDR3 protein once. This listing includes about 6,700 distinct CDR3 sequences. Specimen: CD8+ stem-like memory T cells (TSCM and TCM) sorted from PBMCs. Documented subset: stem-like memory CD8 T cells (TSTEM), CCR7+ PD-1- TIGIT-. All receptors come from a human donor in good health.

The rearrangement links TRBV7-2 to TRBJ2-7. Germline CDR1 is SGHTA and CDR2 is FQGNSA. The CDR3 is 14 amino acids. The CDR3 protein is CASSSTILSYEQYF.

The V call is TRBV18, the J call TRBJ2-7; without DNA, the TCRdb call of TRBD1 cannot be checked. Germline V CDR1 and CDR2: KGHSH, LQKENI. The CDR3 loop spans 13 amino acids. CDR3 residues: CASSPTDSYEQYF.

This clonotype registers medium-sized by frequency. The chain is built from TRBV13 and TRBJ1-1. Germline lookup yields CDR1 PRHDT and CDR2 FYEKMQ (reference sequence). CDR3 size: 11 residues. The CDR3: CASSSYEGAFF.

The J gene is TRBJ2-1, the V gene TRBV25-1; TCRdb picks TRBD2, but there is no DNA to check that call. The germline V gene has CDR1 MGHDK and CDR2 SYGVNS. This CDR3 has 16 amino acids. The CDR3 here is CASSEPGTHLYNEQFF.

Considering frequency, this clonotype is large. The chain carries TRBV7-9 and TRBJ1-2. Germline V gives CDR1 SEHNR, CDR2 FQNEAQ (reference sequence). This CDR3 is built from 13 residues. The CDR3: CASSLEQIYGYTF.

The chain has TRBV27 and TRBJ2-1. The CDR3 consists of 15 residues. CDR1 and CDR2 (germline): MNHEY, SMNVEV (reference sequence). This CDR3 reads CASSLKVRRNNEQFF.

This chain uses TRBV2 with TRBJ2-3; as DNA is missing, the TRBD2 call by TCRdb cannot be tested. The CDR3 length is 17 residues. Germline CDR1 is SNHLY and CDR2 is FYNNEI. CDR3: CASSEEPSGGAADTQYF.

This sequence joins TRBV5-1 and TRBJ2-7; absent DNA, TCRdb's TRBD1 call cannot be checked. This CDR3 has 15 residues. The germline V gene encodes CDR1 SGHRS and CDR2 YFSETQ. The chain's CDR3 is CASSLWDRASDEQYF.

This clonotype is identified as medium-sized from frequency. This chain connects TRBV27 to TRBJ1-1; TCRdb designates TRBD1, a call that cannot be tested without DNA. Germline values: CDR1 MNHEY, CDR2 SMNVEV (reference sequence). The length of the CDR3 is 15 residues. The CDR3 sequence: CASSLYPEGDTEAFF.

J is TRBJ2-1 and V is TRBV5-5; as DNA is missing, the TRBD1 call by TCRdb cannot be tested. Germline V gene sequence: CDR1 SGHKS, CDR2 YYEKEE (reference sequence). The CDR3 extends over 13 amino acids. The CDR3 region is CASSPAGSDEQFF.

The CDR3 is CATSGEESASSPLHF. The rearrangement uses TRBV15 and TRBJ1-6. CDR3 size: 15 residues. Germline values: CDR1 LNHNV, CDR2 YYDKDF (reference sequence).

The chain links TRBV7-9 to TRBJ2-7; TCRdb's D call, TRBD1, is unchecked because there is no DNA. The CDR3 extends over 15 amino acids. Germline lookup yields CDR1 SEHNR and CDR2 FQNEAQ (reference sequence). The CDR3 region is CASSPPDATSYEQYF.

Its frequency marks this clonotype as medium-sized. The gene calls are TRBV7-8 and TRBJ1-2. The CDR3 spans 15 residues. Germline V gene lookup returns CDR1 SGHVS and CDR2 FQNEAQ. Here the CDR3 reads CASSLASGRHYGYTF. The variable domain in full, completed from reference TRBV7-8 and TRBJ1-2, reads GAGVSQSPRYKVAKRGQDVALRCDPISGHVSLFWYQQALGQGPEFLTYFQNEAQLDKSGLPSDRFFAERPEGSVSTLKIQRTQQEDSAVYLCASSLASGRHYGYTFGSGTRLTVV.

This rearrangement joins TRBV20-1 to TRBJ2-5. Germline CDR1 DFQATT, CDR2 SNEGSKA (reference sequence). CDR3 length: 14 amino acids. CDR3 residues: CSAREASIVETQYF.

CDR3 in amino acids: CASSQTSGAYNEQFF. This chain joins TRBV7-9 and TRBJ2-1; as DNA is missing, the TRBD2 call by TCRdb cannot be tested. The CDR3 runs to 15 residues. The germline gives CDR1 SEHNR, CDR2 FQNEAQ (reference sequence).

Judged by frequency, this clonotype is large (0.1 to 1%). J is TRBJ1-2 and V is TRBV20-1; TCRdb returns TRBD1, unconfirmable since there is no DNA. CDR1 is DFQATT and CDR2 is SNEGSKA in the germline V gene (reference sequence). This CDR3 comprises 13 residues. The CDR3 sequence is CSARSPGGYGYTF.

The J gene is TRBJ2-5, the V gene TRBV4-2; without DNA, the TCRdb call of TRBD2 cannot be checked. This CDR3 has 18 residues. CDR1 is LGHNA and CDR2 is YNFKEQ in the germline V gene. CDR3 region: CASSQDGDSGILGRTQYF.

The genes are TRBV7-9 and TRBJ2-1; with no DNA, the TCRdb D assignment of TRBD1 cannot be verified. Germline CDR1 SEHNR, CDR2 FQNEAQ (reference sequence). The CDR3 runs 16 residues. This chain's CDR3 is CASSSRRGSSEVEQFF.

This clonotype counts as medium-sized by frequency. The V and J genes are TRBV16 and TRBJ1-1. Germline V gives CDR1 KGHSY, CDR2 FQNENV. This CDR3 comprises 15 residues. The CDR3 here is CASSQWSVGELEAFF.

This clonotype is identified as medium-sized from frequency. The V call is TRBV11-2, the J call TRBJ1-1; TCRdb gives TRBD1 as the D gene, but with no DNA this cannot be confirmed. CDR1 SGHAT and CDR2 FQNNGV come from the germline V gene. The CDR3 covers 15 residues. The CDR3 sequence: CASSSPIGRNTEAFF.

This chain links TRBV20-1 with TRBJ2-1; TCRdb outputs TRBD1, but without DNA this stays unchecked. CDR3 length equals 15 residues. Per germline, CDR1 DFQATT and CDR2 SNEGSKA (reference sequence). This CDR3 reads CSASRRGTDVGEQFF.

The chain joins TRBV7-2 to TRBJ2-5; the D call from TCRdb, TRBD2, cannot be confirmed without DNA. Germline V gives CDR1 SGHTA, CDR2 FQGNSA. This CDR3 is built from 14 residues. This CDR3 is CASSFLGGGETQYF. The complete variable domain, with remaining parts taken from reference TRBV7-2 and TRBJ2-5, reads GAGVSQSPSNKVTEKGKDVELRCDPISGHTALYWYRQSLGQGLEFLIYFQGNSAPDKSGLPSDRFSAERTGGSVSTLTIQRTQQEDSAVYLCASSFLGGGETQYFGPGTRLLVL.

This clonotype counts as medium-sized by frequency. This sequence joins TRBV20-1 and TRBJ2-1; the D call of TRBD2 rests on TCRdb alone, since no DNA is present to check it. CDR3 length: 15 amino acids. Germline V CDR1 and CDR2: DFQATT, SNEGSKA (reference sequence). The CDR3 here is CSAVSGWSSYNEQFF.

This sequence joins TRBV24-1 and TRBJ2-2; the TRBD1 assignment by TCRdb is unverifiable without DNA. Germline-derived CDR1 and CDR2 are KGHDR and SFDVKD. The CDR3 runs 14 residues. The CDR3 spells CATSDYRDTGELFF.

V usage is TRBV20-1 and J usage is TRBJ1-2. The CDR3 length is 12 residues. The V gene's germline CDR1 is DFQATT and CDR2 SNEGSKA (reference sequence). The CDR3: CSAPAQNYGYTF.

The chain carries TRBV20-1 and TRBJ2-1; with no DNA, the TCRdb D assignment of TRBD1 cannot be verified. Germline assignment: CDR1 DFQATT and CDR2 SNEGSKA (reference sequence). The CDR3 contains 14 residues. This CDR3 is CSASGQGTSNEQFF.

By frequency, this clonotype is medium-sized. J is TRBJ1-5 and V is TRBV7-9; TCRdb's D call of TRBD1 is untestable without DNA. Germline V lookup: CDR1 SEHNR, CDR2 FQNEAQ (reference sequence). The CDR3 sequence is 15 residues long. This CDR3 reads CASSFEGGTNQPQHF.

This sequence joins TRBV27 and TRBJ1-6; checking the TCRdb D call of TRBD1 is not possible without DNA. From germline, CDR1 is MNHEY and CDR2 SMNVEV (reference sequence). CDR3 length equals 15 residues. CDR3 in amino acids: CASSPRDRFNSPLHF.

This clonotype ranks as medium-sized in terms of frequency. The rearrangement uses TRBV28 and TRBJ2-7. Germline V CDR1 and CDR2: MDHEN, SYDVKM. The CDR3 is 14 residues long. CDR3 residues: CASSPQVNVHEQYF.

J is TRBJ2-2 and V is TRBV20-1; TCRdb reports TRBD2, a call that lacks DNA to check it against. The CDR3 length is 14 residues. Germline V gene data show CDR1 as DFQATT and CDR2 as SNEGSKA (reference sequence). CDR3 amino acids: CSARVEGDTGELFF.

The chain uses TRBV19 and TRBJ2-2; TCRdb indicates TRBD2, and absent DNA this call remains unverified. The CDR3 is made up of 13 amino acids. CDR1 is LNHDA and CDR2 is SQIVND in the germline V gene (reference sequence). The CDR3 protein is CATSAGEAGELFF.